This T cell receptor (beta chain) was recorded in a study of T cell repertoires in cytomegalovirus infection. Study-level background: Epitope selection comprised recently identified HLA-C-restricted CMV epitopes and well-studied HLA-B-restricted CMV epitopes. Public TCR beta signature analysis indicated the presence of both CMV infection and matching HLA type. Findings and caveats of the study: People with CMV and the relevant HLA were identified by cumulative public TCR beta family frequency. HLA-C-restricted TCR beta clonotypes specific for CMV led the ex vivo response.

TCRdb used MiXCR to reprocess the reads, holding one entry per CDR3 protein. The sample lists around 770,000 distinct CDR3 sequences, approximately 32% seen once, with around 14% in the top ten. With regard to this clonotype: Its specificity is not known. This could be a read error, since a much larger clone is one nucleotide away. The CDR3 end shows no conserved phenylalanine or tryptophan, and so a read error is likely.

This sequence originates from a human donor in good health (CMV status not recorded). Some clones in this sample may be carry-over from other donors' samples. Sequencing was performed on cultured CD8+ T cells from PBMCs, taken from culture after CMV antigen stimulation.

The CDR3 reads CASSPRTGKNTGELFL. The CDR3 DNA reads as TGTGCCAGCAGCCCCCGGACAGGGAAGAACACCGGGGAGCTGTTTCTT. The V and J genes are TRBV7-6 and TRBJ2-2; TRBD1 aligns across 8 bases. V shed 5 bases, J shed 1 base, and the junction held 6 bases outside the gene matches. Germline V gene data show CDR1 as SGHVS and CDR2 as FNYEAQ. The CDR3 length is 16 residues.